This T cell receptor beta chain was captured by sequencing in a study of T-cell memory formation after mild COVID-19. Overall study results and limits: For second-wave clones that peaked at day 37, SARS-CoV-2 specificity went unverified. Some SARS-CoV-2-responding clones were already detected in memory before infection.

Only a few counts were recorded for this clonotype. No antigen is known for it. Germline V CDR1 and CDR2: MNHNY, SVGAGI (reference sequence). V shed 5 bases, J shed 6 bases, and the junction held 7 bases outside the gene matches. The CDR3 covers 14 residues. Researchers used 5'RACE with constant-segment primers to make TCR alpha and TCR beta cDNA libraries that carry sample barcodes and UMIs. TCRdb fed the 5' RACE reads into MiXCR, producing one record per CDR3 protein. This repertoire shows about 320,000 distinct CDR3 sequences, 14% found once; its top ten account for roughly a fifth. The sequence was collected from a man aged 18 to 30 who had mild COVID-19 (a few samples of this study predate the infection). Cell type and time point are not known. Sequenced input: PBMCs or a T cell subset sorted from them (not recorded which). The chain is built from TRBV6-6 and TRBJ1-1, with 9 positions matching TRBD1. This CDR3 is CASSAGTGLAEAFF. In DNA form, the CDR3 reads TGTGCCAGCAGTGCCGGGACAGGGCTCGCTGAAGCTTTCTTT.